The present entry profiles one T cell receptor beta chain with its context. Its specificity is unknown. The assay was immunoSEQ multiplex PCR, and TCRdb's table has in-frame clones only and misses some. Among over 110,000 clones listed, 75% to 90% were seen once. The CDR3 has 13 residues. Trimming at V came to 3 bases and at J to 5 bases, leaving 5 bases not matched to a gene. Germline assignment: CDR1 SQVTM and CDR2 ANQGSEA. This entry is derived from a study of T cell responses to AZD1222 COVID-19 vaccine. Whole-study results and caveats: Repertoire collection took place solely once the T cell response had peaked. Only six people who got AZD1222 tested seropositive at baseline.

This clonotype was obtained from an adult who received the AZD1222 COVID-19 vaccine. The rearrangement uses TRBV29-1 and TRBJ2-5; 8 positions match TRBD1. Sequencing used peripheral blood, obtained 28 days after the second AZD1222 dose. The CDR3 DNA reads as TGCAGCGTTGAGCGGACAGGGAGGGAGACCCAGTACTTC. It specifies CSVERTGRETQYF.